This T cell receptor (beta chain) was observed in a study of T cell changes during pregnancy in multiple sclerosis. The table came from immunoSEQ multiplex PCR; TCRdb's copy has only in-frame clones and leaves some out. The data contain tens of thousands of clones, about 90% of them singletons. This CDR3 region has 14 residues. Germline loops: CDR1 LNHDA, CDR2 SQIVND (reference sequence). The ends lost 10 bases at V and 6 bases at J; junction bases unmatched: 10. Sequences were derived from peripheral blood, sampled before pregnancy. V and J are TRBV19 and TRBJ2-4, with TRBD1 identical over 9 bases. This receptor was taken from a female donor with multiple sclerosis, enrolled in a pregnancy study. This CDR3 is CATTPGQGSNIQYF. The CDR3 nucleotides are TGTGCCACAACCCCGGGACAGGGTTCAAACATTCAGTACTTC. Full variable domain (rest looked up from reference TRBV19 and TRBJ2-4): DGGITQSPKYLFRKEGQNVTLSCEQNLNHDAMYWYRQDPGQGLRLIYYSQIVNDFQKGDIAEGYSVSREKKESFPLTVTSAQKNPTAFYLCATTPGQGSNIQYFGAGTRLSVL.